This T cell receptor beta chain originates from a study of T cells in Graves' hyperthyroidism and ophthalmopathy (dated by TCRdb to about 2019). With regard to the full study: Peripheral blood samples were taken at the time of initial diagnosis, prior to any treatment. The roughly 91 discovery patients were randomly split 7:3 into training and test sets. Prospective prediction of ophthalmopathy was tested in an independent validation cohort consisting of under 20 hyperthyroidism patients and 17 patients who later progressed to ophthalmopathy. The paper describes TCR Vbeta CDR3 sequencing of about 140 peripheral blood samples, made up of roughly 45 ophthalmopathy patients, 70 to 75 hyperthyroidism patients and roughly 17 progressor patients. Following sampling, methimazole starting at 30 mg daily was given to hyperthyroidism patients, and high-dose intravenous methylprednisolone was given to ophthalmopathy patients. To identify distinguishing TCR V-J signatures, a discovery cohort of about 100 patients was used, comprising some 43 with Graves' ophthalmopathy and under 60 with stable Graves' hyperthyroidism. In roughly six Graves' hyperthyroidism patients, the study also compared T-cell repertoires from thyroid tissue with T-cell repertoires from blood. Beyond this particular receptor, the publication reports: In validation, the model predicted progression to ophthalmopathy a median of about 5.9 months before onset, with approximately 70% sensitivity and more than 72% specificity. Sample size was not statistically predetermined, and investigators were not blinded to group allocation. Blood samples also contained most of the expanded thyroid clonotypes (frequency above 0.001), which suggests that blood repertoires may reflect thyroid immune responses. In cross-validation, a model built on a 13 V-J signature told ophthalmopathy apart from stable hyperthyroidism with approximately 90% sensitivity and roughly 81% specificity, and in testing the same model reached 80%/75%.

The TCR beta CDR3 regions were amplified from RNA transcripts. For the first round of RT-PCR on the TCR CDR3, the HTBI primer set was used together with the Qiagen OneStep RT-PCR kit. Libraries were constructed in a second round of multiplex PCR, after which size selection and purification were carried out. Paired-end sequencing of the libraries was performed with 100 bp reads on an Illumina HiSeq2000. On the study's bioinformatics: Raw data were processed with SOAPnuke, discarding reads with adapters, uncalled bases, mean Phred below 15, or no exact constant-primer or identifier match. COPE v1.2.5 was used to merge high-quality paired reads, and clonotypes were defined as unique nucleotide sequences. MiTCR v1.1 was used to align clonotypes to the IMGT TRBV, TRBD and TRBJ reference segments. Analysis was restricted to V-J combinations with a frequency above 0.0001, which covered roughly 99% of repertoires. The TCS score was defined as F50 (clonal expansion) divided by E x V (chaos), with BLOSUM62-based TCRdist calculated between CDR3 peptides within each V-J. Welch's t-statistics and random forest reduced 500 to 650 V-J features to 13, which were used in a naive Bayes classifier (R e1071). Starting from the raw public reads, TCRdb applied fastp trimming at Q25, assembled clones with MiXCR and retained in-frame beta chains. CDR3 protein duplicates are merged, each entry listing the most common genes and DNA. These V and J calls derive from TCRdb rather than the authors' analysis. The sample profile shows approximately 600,000 distinct CDR3 sequences; roughly 20% of them were found once. The ten largest clones add up to around a third of the sample.

The germline V gene gives CDR1 as SGHTA and CDR2 as FQGNSA. The CDR3 has 16 amino acids, counting the end cysteine and phenylalanine. Here the CDR3 DNA is all that survives: 48 bases in frame from base 1. V lost 5 bases and J lost 0 bases; the stretch between them is 11 bases long. In the ophthalmopathy patients, disease was moderately to severely active, with a Clinical Activity Score of 3 or more, a NOSPECS grade of 4 or more, and a duration of less than 3 months. The study excluded patients with uncontrolled infections, other autoimmune diseases, pregnancy or lactation. Diagnoses were established on the basis of clinical symptoms, serum thyroxine and TRAb, thyroid ultrasound, and orbital computed tomography. Ficoll-Paque density gradient centrifugation was used to isolate PBMCs from 9.5 to 10 ml of fresh peripheral blood. Trizol reagent was used to extract total RNA, and RNA quality was then checked on an Agilent 2100 Bioanalyzer.

The table lists this clonotype with a few counts. Its antigen is currently not known. Base-call qualities are not available, and no considerably larger clone is one nucleotide away. Sequencing was done on a sample of blood. Rearrangement joined TRBV7-2 to TRBJ2-6; the D gene cannot be named for sure. This TCR derives from a man between 25 and 39 years old with Graves' ophthalmopathy. Here is the DNA: TGTGCCAGCAGCCCAAGAGGATACTCTGGGGCCAACGTCCTGACTTTC. The translation is CASSPRGYSGANVLTF.